Presented here are 20 T cell receptor beta chains from one specimen sequenced in a study of blood T cell repertoires in COVID-19. Method: immunoSEQ multiplex PCR; TCRdb's copy keeps in-frame clones and lacks some. The sample has about 410,000 clones; around nine tenths are singletons. The sample consisted of peripheral blood. These receptor sequences come from a woman between 40 and 50 years old with COVID-19, enrolled during active disease.

The chain carries TRBV6-1 and TRBJ2-1, with 10 bases identical to TRBD2. Germline CDR1 reads MNHNS; CDR2 reads SASEGT. The junction had 10 bases not matched to a gene; V was cut back by 2 bases and J by 9 bases. The CDR3 spans 16 residues. CDR3 bases: TGTGCCAGCAGTGAATTGTCAGCGGGGGGGCCGAGTGAGCAGTTCTTC. Protein sequence: CASSELSAGGPSEQFF.

The rearrangement uses TRBV28 and TRBJ1-1, with D possibly TRBD1 on 5 matching bases. Trimming pared 3 bases from V and 0 bases from J, leaving 11 bases between. Germline V CDR1 and CDR2: MDHEN, SYDVKM. This CDR3 has 15 amino acids. CDR3 sequence reads: CASSFGGLVNTEAFF. The DNA of the CDR3 is TGTGCCAGCAGTTTCGGGGGATTGGTGAACACTGAAGCTTTCTTT.

The chain couples TRBV30 to TRBJ2-1; 7 nucleotides align to TRBD1. The germline CDR1 and CDR2 sequences are GTSNPN and SVGIG (reference sequence). CDR3 length: 14 residues. The J segment lost 5 bases and the V segment lost 3 bases, leaving 7 bases of the junction unmatched. CDR3 loop: CAWRAQGIHNEQFF. As DNA, the CDR3 is TGTGCCTGGAGGGCACAGGGGATCCACAATGAGCAGTTCTTC.

The genes are TRBV3-1 (or the pseudogene TRBV3-2) and TRBJ1-1; no firm D call. Trimming shortened V by 0 bases and J by 2 bases, and 16 bases separated the two germline ends. Germline-derived CDR1 and CDR2 are LGHDT and YNNKEL (reference sequence). This CDR3 has 17 amino acids. The CDR3 bases are TGTGCCAGCAGCCAAGACGCGCTAGCTCTGGGAAACACTGAAGCTTTCTTT. This codes for CASSQDALALGNTEAFF.

The genes are TRBV9 and TRBJ2-2; TRBD1 matches at 8 bases. CDR1 and CDR2 (germline): SGDLS, YYNGEE. J lost 3 bases, V lost 4 bases, and 11 bases had no gene match. The CDR3 is 17 residues long. The chain's CDR3 is CASSPSSRTGYTGELFF. The CDR3 nucleotides read TGTGCCAGCAGCCCGTCCTCAAGGACAGGGTACACCGGGGAGCTGTTTTTT.

The chain uses TRBV3-1 (or the pseudogene TRBV3-2) and TRBJ2-1; 7 positions agree with TRBD2. V trimming: 0 bases; J trimming: 3 bases; junction bases outside the gene matches: 2. CDR3 length: 15 residues. The germline V gene encodes CDR1 LGHDT and CDR2 YNNKEL (reference sequence). The CDR3 loop is CASSQDSSGYNEQFF. The DNA of the CDR3 is TGTGCCAGCAGCCAAGATTCTAGCGGCTACAATGAGCAGTTCTTC.

The rearrangement links TRBV29-1 to TRBJ2-7; TRBD2 matches 13 bases. Germline values: CDR1 SQVTM, CDR2 ANQGSEA. Trimming took 6 bases from V and 6 from J; bases not matched to a gene: 5. The CDR3 is made up of 13 amino acids. The CDR3 DNA reads as TGCAGCGTAACTAGCGGGGGGGAAGGCGAGCAGTACTTC. Translating it yields CSVTSGGEGEQYF.

This clone was recorded once. The chain carries TRBV6-2 or TRBV6-3 and TRBJ2-2; a weak D match, TRBD2 (6 bases). This CDR3 region has 13 residues. Between the trimmed V and J ends, which lost 4 bases and 6 bases, there was a span of 9 bases. The germline V gene encodes CDR1 MNHEY and CDR2 SVGEGT. The CDR3 is CASSSRRAGELFF. The CDR3 DNA reads as TGTGCCAGCAGTTCCCGGAGGGCCGGGGAGCTGTTTTTT.

This sequence joins TRBV2 and TRBJ1-2; perhaps TRBD1 as D (6 bases). The CDR3 spans 15 residues. CDR1 SNHLY and CDR2 FYNNEI come from the germline V gene. Trimming left V 3 bases short and J 6 bases short, with 17 bases between. CDR3 region: CASSDTFRDNDGYTF. DNA of the CDR3: TGTGCCAGCAGTGATACTTTCCGGGACAACGATGGCTACACCTTC.

The chain carries TRBV3-1 (or the pseudogene TRBV3-2) and TRBJ1-2, with 9 bases aligning to TRBD1. Germline trimming cut 4 bases from V and 4 bases from J; bases unmatched to any gene: 7. Germline V lookup: CDR1 LGHDT, CDR2 YNNKEL (reference sequence). The CDR3 has 15 amino acids. The CDR3 coding sequence is TGTGCCAGCAGCCCCCGACAGGGGGTGAGCTATGGCTACACCTTC. Translation: CASSPRQGVSYGYTF.

V and J are TRBV27 and TRBJ1-2, with 8 bases that match TRBD1. The CDR3 has 15 residues. V lost 1 base to trimming and J lost 4 bases; unmatched junction nucleotides: 5. CDR1 MNHEY and CDR2 SMNVEV come from the germline V gene (reference sequence). The CDR3 region is CASSLFSGGGYGYTF. The CDR3, as DNA: TGTGCCAGCAGTTTATTCTCAGGGGGCGGCTATGGCTACACCTTC.

The rearrangement uses TRBV3-1 (or the pseudogene TRBV3-2) and TRBJ2-7; 10 bases are a match to TRBD1. With 2 bases clipped from V and 4 bases from J, the junction kept 5 bases outside the gene matches. Germline-derived CDR1 and CDR2 are LGHDT and YNNKEL (reference sequence). This CDR3 has 15 residues. The CDR3 sequence: CASSQRRTGGYEQYF. CDR3 coding DNA: TGTGCCAGCAGCCAACGTCGGACAGGGGGGTACGAGCAGTACTTC.

The CDR3 nucleotides read TGTGCCAGTTCTAGGACAGGGCCAGGCACTGAAGCTTTCTTT. As protein: CASSRTGPGTEAFF. The V gene is TRBV19, the J gene TRBJ1-1; 8 bases match TRBD1. Losses at the gene ends were 8 bases for V and 4 bases for J; bases not matched to a gene: 9. The CDR3 has 14 residues. Germline V lookup: CDR1 LNHDA, CDR2 SQIVND (reference sequence).

This chain uses TRBV4-1 with TRBJ1-3; weak D call: TRBD1 (5 bases). The CDR3 totals 17 residues. Germline CDR1 reads MGHRA; CDR2 reads YSYEKL. V dropped 4 bases and J dropped 0 bases, with 16 bases sitting between them. The CDR3, as DNA: TGCGCCAGCAGCCGGCTACCACAGGAGACCTCTGGAAACACCATATATTTT. This gives the protein CASSRLPQETSGNTIYF.

The J gene is TRBJ1-2, the V gene TRBV19; D not certain. Trimming took off 5 bases at V and 9 bases at J, with 10 bases between the two ends. Per the germline V gene, CDR1 is LNHDA and CDR2 is SQIVND (reference sequence). The CDR3 is 11 residues long. This CDR3 is CASSFSGSYTF. The CDR3 coding sequence is TGTGCCAGTAGTTTCTCCGGTAGCTACACCTTC.

The chain recombines TRBV9 with TRBJ1-1; D ambiguous. The CDR3 covers 15 residues. Per germline, CDR1 SGDLS and CDR2 YYNGEE. The V end lost 1 base, the J end lost 0 bases, and 10 bases lay between the germline ends. The CDR3 DNA follows: TGTGCCAGCAGCGTATTGGGAGGGATGAACACTGAAGCTTTCTTT. This sequence encodes CASSVLGGMNTEAFF.

In this sample, this clone turned up once. This sequence joins TRBV6-2 or TRBV6-3 and TRBJ2-1; the match to TRBD2 covers 11 bases. The CDR3 loop spans 18 amino acids. V gave up 2 bases and J gave up 1 base; unmatched junction bases: 7. Germline V gives CDR1 MNHEY, CDR2 SVGEGT. The CDR3 coding sequence is TGTGCCAGCAGTTACGCTAGCGGGAGGTTCAATTCCTACAATGAGCAGTTCTTC. This codes for CASSYASGRFNSYNEQFF.

J is TRBJ2-3 and V is TRBV6-5; 8 bases are a match to TRBD2. Trimming removed 1 base from V and 7 bases from J; junction bases left unmatched: 10. The CDR3 is made up of 16 amino acids. Germline loops: CDR1 MNHEY, CDR2 SVGAGI. The CDR3 spells CASSYFDGGATNTQYF. The DNA for the CDR3 is TGTGCCAGCAGTTACTTCGACGGGGGGGCCACGAATACGCAGTATTTT.

J is TRBJ1-1 and V is TRBV3-1 (or the pseudogene TRBV3-2); D is unclear. The CDR3 is 16 residues long. Trimming shortened V by 0 bases and J by 5 bases, and 16 bases separated the two germline ends. Looked up from germline, CDR1 is LGHDT and CDR2 is YNNKEL (reference sequence). CDR3 region: CASSQEYPGIRTEAFF. Written as DNA, the CDR3 is TGTGCCAGCAGCCAAGAATATCCGGGGATTCGGACTGAAGCTTTCTTT.

The V call is TRBV28, the J call TRBJ1-1; perhaps TRBD1 as D (5 bases). The CDR3 has 14 amino acids. Trimming removed 6 bases at V and 0 bases at J, with 11 bases between. CDR1 is MDHEN and CDR2 is SYDVKM in the germline V gene. CDR3 sequence reads: CASSPGPMNTEAFF. The CDR3 coding sequence is TGTGCCAGCAGCCCAGGGCCAATGAACACTGAAGCTTTCTTT. Supplemented by reference TRBV28 and TRBJ1-1, the full variable domain reads DVKVTQSSRYLVKRTGEKVFLECVQDMDHENMFWYRQDPGLGLRLIYFSYDVKMKEKGDIPEGYSVSREKKERFSLILESASTNQTSMYLCASSPGPMNTEAFFGQGTRLTVV.